What follows describes a single T cell receptor beta chain. The repertoire was sequenced with immunoSEQ multiplex PCR; TCRdb's copy has only in-frame clones and lacks some. Of 200,000 to 250,000 clones listed, 84% are singletons. This sample was taken from a study of blood T cell repertoires in COVID-19. The overall study: From the United States, Italy and Spain came samples of acute and convalescent COVID-19. PBMCs, B-cell-depleted T cells, or T cells provided the cDNA or gDNA that made up the material.

Unmatched junction bases numbered 8, after V lost 7 bases and J lost 7 bases. The length of the CDR3 is 15 residues. Germline-derived CDR1 and CDR2 are MNHEY and SVGAGI. The sample consisted of peripheral blood. This chain joins TRBV6-5 and TRBJ1-6; 9 positions agree with TRBD1. The TCR originated in a woman in her 30s who had recovered from COVID-19. This CDR3 reads CASNPGQGVNSPLHF. The CDR3, as DNA: TGTGCCAGCAACCCGGGACAGGGAGTCAATTCACCCCTCCACTTT.